This T cell receptor (beta chain) was observed in a study of immune heterogeneity within non-small cell lung tumors. Samples each supplied about 600 ng of bulk tumor genomic DNA as template. During surgery, several far-apart biopsies were obtained from every primary tumor. The study cohort was described as untreated, and its members had newly diagnosed non-small cell lung cancer. They went on to have curative surgery. It was newly diagnosed non-small cell lung cancer patients having surgery with curative intent who served as donors. Multiplex PCR amplified TCR beta CDR3 with 32 V and 13 J primers. MiXCR, applied by TCRdb to the multiplex PCR reads, yields one record per CDR3 protein. Here the sample spans roughly 9,900 distinct CDR3 sequences, 25% to 30% being singletons. As regards this clonotype: The antigen remains undetermined. This may be a read error, as it is one base from a much larger clone.

Between the trimmed V and J ends, which lost 7 bases and 4 bases, there was a span of 6 bases. The CDR3 runs 11 residues. The germline V gene has CDR1 MNHEY and CDR2 SVGEGT. Study-wide results and limits: Correlation analysis showed that local T-cell clonality was moderately but significantly associated with local tumor mutational burden (R approximately 0.34). Recurrence of the same dominant CDR3 beta clonotypes was seen across tumor sites within a patient, and site-unique high-frequency clones were present alongside them.

The sequencing sample was made of lung tumor tissue. This TCR was sampled from a woman in her fifties or sixties with non-small cell lung cancer. This chain links TRBV6-2 or TRBV6-3 with TRBJ2-3; the D is unclear. DNA of the CDR3: TGTGCCAGCACCCGCCCAGATACGCAGTATTTT. It specifies CASTRPDTQYF.